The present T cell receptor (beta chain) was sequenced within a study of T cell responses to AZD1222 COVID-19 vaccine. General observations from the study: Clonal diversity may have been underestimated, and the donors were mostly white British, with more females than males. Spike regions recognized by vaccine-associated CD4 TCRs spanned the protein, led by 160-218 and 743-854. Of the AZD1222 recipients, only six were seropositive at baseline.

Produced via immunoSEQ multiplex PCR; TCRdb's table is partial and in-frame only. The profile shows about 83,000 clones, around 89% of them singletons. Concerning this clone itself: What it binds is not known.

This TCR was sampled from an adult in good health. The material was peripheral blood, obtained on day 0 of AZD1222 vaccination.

The chain's CDR3 is CASSEAELYGYTF. The CDR3 DNA is TGTGCCAGCAGTGAAGCGGAACTCTATGGCTACACCTTC. The J gene is TRBJ1-2, the V gene TRBV6-1; no definite D call. This CDR3 is 13 amino acids long. Trimming removed 0 bases from V and 4 bases from J, with 6 bases in between. Germline-derived CDR1 and CDR2 are MNHNS and SASEGT.